Listed below are T cell receptor beta chains from one sample, sequenced in a study of T cell responses to AZD1222 COVID-19 vaccine. Sequencing was performed with immunoSEQ multiplex PCR; in TCRdb, only in-frame clones are kept and a portion is missing. This sample has roughly 89,000 clones; 88% occur once, and the top ten carry roughly 4.5%. Specimen: peripheral blood, collected on day 0 of MenACWY control vaccination. Receptor source: an adult in good health. CDR3s include the opening cysteine and the closing phenylalanine or tryptophan. D genes are given only for firm matches. Size values are once, few and many counts, or a class for expanded clones, and some rows have none.

d_call: NA; clone_size: once; j_call: TRBJ1-2; v_call: TRBV18; cdr3_nt: TGTGCCAGCTCCCCCACTCTTGAACCAGGCAACTATGGCTACACCTTC; cdr3_aa: CASSPTLEPGNYGYTF
d_call: NA; clone_size: NA; j_call: TRBJ1-1; v_call: TRBV6-2/TRBV6-3; cdr3_nt: TGTGCCAGCAGTACGGCCGCGGGACCGAGATTAAGCGAAGCTTTCTTT; cdr3_aa: CASSTAAGPRLSEAFF
d_call: NA; clone_size: NA; j_call: TRBJ1-2; v_call: TRBV20-1; cdr3_nt: TGCAGTGCTAGTTCCACCTTAACAGGCCGTGGGGGCTACACCTTC; cdr3_aa: CSASSTLTGRGGYTF
d_call: NA; clone_size: NA; j_call: TRBJ1-4; v_call: TRBV10-3; cdr3_nt: TGTGCCATCAGTGGGCCGGCGGGAGAAAAACTGTTTTTT; cdr3_aa: CAISGPAGEKLFF
d_call: NA; clone_size: NA; j_call: TRBJ1-3; v_call: TRBV12-3/TRBV12-4; cdr3_nt: TGTGCCAGCAGTTCTGGAGGGAGCATATATTTT; cdr3_aa: CASSSGGSIYF
d_call: NA; clone_size: NA; j_call: TRBJ2-6; v_call: TRBV18; cdr3_nt: TGTGCCAGCTCACCCGAGATCTCTGGGGCCAACGTCCTGACTTTC; cdr3_aa: CASSPEISGANVLTF
d_call: TRBD1; clone_size: NA; j_call: TRBJ1-5; v_call: TRBV7-2; cdr3_nt: TGTGCCAGCAGCTCTCAGGGGGGGAATCAGCCCCAGCATTTT; cdr3_aa: CASSSQGGNQPQHF
d_call: NA; clone_size: NA; j_call: TRBJ2-7; v_call: TRBV5-6; cdr3_nt: TGTGCCAGCAGCTATGACGACAGGCGCCTTCTCTTC; cdr3_aa: CASSYDDRRLLF
d_call: TRBD1; clone_size: NA; j_call: TRBJ2-7; v_call: TRBV29-1; cdr3_nt: TGCAGCGTTGAAGATCGGGGGACAGGGTCGCCCGAGCAGTACTTC; cdr3_aa: CSVEDRGTGSPEQYF
d_call: TRBD1; clone_size: NA; j_call: TRBJ1-3; v_call: TRBV6-6; cdr3_nt: TGTGCCAGCAGTTACGGGGGGGACAGTGGAAACACCATATATTTT; cdr3_aa: CASSYGGDSGNTIYF
d_call: NA; clone_size: once; j_call: TRBJ1-1; v_call: TRBV7-3; cdr3_nt: TGTGCCAGCAGCCCAAGCCCCAGGGGTACTGAAGCTTTCTTT; cdr3_aa: CASSPSPRGTEAFF
d_call: NA; clone_size: NA; j_call: TRBJ2-1; v_call: TRBV12-5; cdr3_nt: TGTGCTAGTGGTTTGGGGGGACCCTACAATGAGCAGTTCTTC; cdr3_aa: CASGLGGPYNEQFF
d_call: TRBD1; clone_size: NA; j_call: TRBJ1-2; v_call: TRBV7-2; cdr3_nt: TGTGCCAGCAGCGCGGACAGGGTTACTGCCTACACCTTC; cdr3_aa: CASSADRVTAYTF
d_call: TRBD2; clone_size: NA; j_call: TRBJ2-7; v_call: TRBV7-2; cdr3_nt: TGTGCCAGCAGCCCCAAGGGGACTAGCGGGTACGAGCAGTACTTC; cdr3_aa: CASSPKGTSGYEQYF
d_call: NA; clone_size: NA; j_call: TRBJ2-5; v_call: TRBV28; cdr3_nt: TGTGCCAGCAGTTTTTCCGGGAGAGCTGGAGAGACCCAGTACTTC; cdr3_aa: CASSFSGRAGETQYF
d_call: NA; clone_size: NA; j_call: TRBJ1-2; v_call: TRBV10-3; cdr3_nt: TGTGCCATCAGTGATTCCACAGGGACCTATGGCTACACCTTC; cdr3_aa: CAISDSTGTYGYTF
d_call: NA; clone_size: NA; j_call: TRBJ1-2; v_call: TRBV24-1; cdr3_nt: TGTGCCACCAGTGATTTCGGGCCCTATGGCTACACCTTC; cdr3_aa: CATSDFGPYGYTF
d_call: NA; clone_size: NA; j_call: TRBJ2-7; v_call: TRBV4-3; cdr3_nt: TGCGCCAGCCCCCGTGGGTCGCAATCCTACGAGCAGTACTTC; cdr3_aa: CASPRGSQSYEQYF
d_call: NA; clone_size: NA; j_call: TRBJ2-2; v_call: TRBV18; cdr3_nt: TGTGCCAGCTCACCCAGACAGGTGAACACCGGGGAGCTGTTTTTT; cdr3_aa: CASSPRQVNTGELFF
d_call: NA; clone_size: NA; j_call: TRBJ1-1; v_call: TRBV4-1; cdr3_nt: TGCGCCAGCAGCCTCGGACTGGGCTTCGAAGCTTTCTTT; cdr3_aa: CASSLGLGFEAFF
d_call: NA; clone_size: NA; j_call: TRBJ1-6; v_call: TRBV5-8; cdr3_nt: TGTGCCAGCAGCTTGGAGCGACAGTTCGGGAATTCACCCCTCCACTTT; cdr3_aa: CASSLERQFGNSPLHF
d_call: NA; clone_size: NA; j_call: TRBJ2-7; v_call: TRBV2; cdr3_nt: TGTGCCAGCAGCCCATCGTTTGGGCGAGGGTACTACGAGCAGTACTTC; cdr3_aa: CASSPSFGRGYYEQYF
d_call: NA; clone_size: once; j_call: TRBJ1-6; v_call: TRBV6-6; cdr3_nt: TGTGCCAGCACCAACTCCTATAATTCACCCCTCCACTTT; cdr3_aa: CASTNSYNSPLHF
d_call: NA; clone_size: NA; j_call: TRBJ2-7; v_call: TRBV6-2/TRBV6-3; cdr3_nt: TGTGCCAGCAGCCAAGAAAGCTCCTACGAGCAGTACTTC; cdr3_aa: CASSQESSYEQYF
d_call: NA; clone_size: NA; j_call: TRBJ1-5; v_call: TRBV28; cdr3_nt: TGTGCCAGCAGTTCCCTACCTCTCCGACCCCAGCATTTT; cdr3_aa: CASSSLPLRPQHF
d_call: NA; clone_size: NA; j_call: TRBJ2-7; v_call: TRBV6-2/TRBV6-3; cdr3_nt: TGTGCCAGCAGTCCAGGGGTCTCCTACGAGCAGTACTTC; cdr3_aa: CASSPGVSYEQYF
d_call: NA; clone_size: once; j_call: TRBJ1-2; v_call: TRBV4-2; cdr3_nt: TGTGCCAGCAGTCCCGTGGCGGGGGATGGCTACACCTTC; cdr3_aa: CASSPVAGDGYTF
d_call: NA; clone_size: once; j_call: TRBJ1-2; v_call: TRBV7-8; cdr3_nt: TGTGCCAGCAGCTTAGTCGGCACGGACCCTAACTATGGCTACACCTTC; cdr3_aa: CASSLVGTDPNYGYTF
d_call: NA; clone_size: NA; j_call: TRBJ2-7; v_call: TRBV12-3/TRBV12-4; cdr3_nt: TGTGCCAGCAGTTCAAACAGGGTGGGCGAGCAGTACTTC; cdr3_aa: CASSSNRVGEQYF
d_call: NA; clone_size: few; j_call: TRBJ2-5; v_call: TRBV10-3; cdr3_nt: TGTGCCACCTCTCTCTCTACAGGGACAAAGACCCAGTACTTC; cdr3_aa: CATSLSTGTKTQYF